This TCR beta chain emerged from a study of identical twins. TCRdb reprocessed the 5' RACE reads via MiXCR and lists one record per CDR3 protein. The repertoire holds hundreds of thousands of distinct CDR3 sequences, with roughly 13% as singletons. As to this clonotype: Its specificity is not known.

Study-level points and caveats: Conclusions leaned on cross-sectional statistical analysis and did not track the same donors over time. Zero-insertion findings could be partly confounded by invariant cells (MAIT and iNKT cells). Out-of-frame alpha sequences shared between twins exhibited an excess of low generation probability.

Germline V gene sequence: CDR1 KGHSH, CDR2 LQKENI. There are 14 residues in the CDR3. Trimming removed 3 bases at V and 1 base at J, with 9 bases between. Among all donors, each was a healthy Caucasian. The TCR was taken from a woman aged 18-30 years in good health. Sequencing was done on a sample of memory (CD45RO+) T cells sorted from blood. The chain carries TRBV18 and TRBJ2-5; the D is unclear. CDR3 sequence: CASSPKPGQETQYF. As DNA, the CDR3 is TGTGCCAGCTCACCGAAACCCGGCCAAGAGACCCAGTACTTC.